The T cell receptor beta chain described here comes from a study of blood T cells in healthy people across ages. General study findings and limits: The unsorted PBMCs prevented any conclusive comparison of naive versus antigen-experienced cells. Per million T cells, TCR beta diversity dropped roughly linearly as age increased. Total diversity from one million sequenced T cells was likely underestimated.

Every donor gave roughly 9.2 milliliters of peripheral blood. This clonotype was seen a handful of times. The antigen remains unidentified. Then a second PCR, running roughly 6 to 11 cycles, was carried out with a sample-barcoded 5' primer and a J-beta primer mix. Each CDR3 protein gets one entry after TCRdb re-called the 5' RACE reads with MiXCR. This table holds 1.6 million or so distinct CDR3 sequences, around 36% found once. Germline loops: CDR1 MNHNS, CDR2 SASEGT. There are 17 residues in the CDR3. V gave up 2 bases and J gave up 4 bases, with 21 bases separating them. Sequenced input: blood. This receptor was taken from a woman in her thirties in good health. The chain is built from TRBV6-1 and TRBJ2-7, with D perhaps matching TRBD2 (6 bases). The CDR3 DNA is TGTGCCAGCAGTGAATTCGGCCGGGCTAGCGCCAGGTACGAGCAGTACTTC. This encodes CASSEFGRASARYEQYF.